The rows below give T cell receptor beta chains drawn from one sample of a study of human T cells and chemical hapten exposure. One entry per CDR3 protein, called by TCRdb with MiXCR from the RACE reads. The sample lists approximately 110,000 distinct CDR3 sequences; approximately 10% were seen once. This specimen was whole blood, taken in connection with sensitization to the hapten diphenylcyclopropenone (DPC). The receptors originated from a woman in her thirties or forties with alopecia areata. Some clones in this sample may be carry-over from other donors' samples. CDR3s leave out the opening cysteine and the closing phenylalanine or tryptophan. The order of the fields is CDR3 protein, V gene, J gene.

cdr3_aa: ASSLGQTNQPQH; v_call: TRBV5-1; j_call: TRBJ1-5
cdr3_aa: ASSPGTPRETQY; v_call: TRBV18; j_call: TRBJ2-5
cdr3_aa: ASTLGGVGDTEAF; v_call: TRBV5-8; j_call: TRBJ1-1
cdr3_aa: ASSLVDYGYT; v_call: TRBV12-3/TRBV12-4; j_call: TRBJ1-2
cdr3_aa: ASSLGDSPMNTEAF; v_call: TRBV7-9; j_call: TRBJ1-1
cdr3_aa: ASSRTGESPLH; v_call: TRBV12-3/TRBV12-4; j_call: TRBJ1-6
cdr3_aa: ASSRREPGADTQY; v_call: TRBV6-5; j_call: TRBJ2-3
cdr3_aa: ASSFNRGQRETQY; v_call: TRBV27; j_call: TRBJ2-5
cdr3_aa: SVDSGQTPYEQY; v_call: TRBV29-1; j_call: TRBJ2-7
cdr3_aa: ASSVVWGETQY; v_call: TRBV2; j_call: TRBJ2-5
cdr3_aa: ASSLAIRPSTDTQY; v_call: TRBV7-2; j_call: TRBJ2-3
cdr3_aa: ASSPGRSGSPLH; v_call: TRBV28; j_call: TRBJ1-6
cdr3_aa: ASSLALPAKNIQY; v_call: TRBV12-3/TRBV12-4; j_call: TRBJ2-4
cdr3_aa: SARGLALPYNEQF; v_call: TRBV20-1; j_call: TRBJ2-1
cdr3_aa: ATSRVQKNNSPLH; v_call: TRBV15; j_call: TRBJ1-6
cdr3_aa: ASSYGQSNQPQH; v_call: TRBV6-6; j_call: TRBJ1-5
cdr3_aa: SARARFIGEGNQPQH; v_call: TRBV20-1; j_call: TRBJ1-5
cdr3_aa: ASSYAQGIGSPLH; v_call: TRBV5-1; j_call: TRBJ1-6
cdr3_aa: ASSFVTHEQY; v_call: TRBV12-3/TRBV12-4; j_call: TRBJ2-7
cdr3_aa: ASSIRTSGGAEQF; v_call: TRBV19; j_call: TRBJ2-1
cdr3_aa: ASRRQGNTEAF; v_call: TRBV7-2; j_call: TRBJ1-1
cdr3_aa: ASSEERGLGTDTQY; v_call: TRBV25-1; j_call: TRBJ2-3
cdr3_aa: SAPGFRCTEAF; v_call: TRBV20-1; j_call: TRBJ1-1
cdr3_aa: ASTTGVDSPLH; v_call: TRBV6-6; j_call: TRBJ1-6
cdr3_aa: ASSYSLGGRGDTEAF; v_call: TRBV6-2/TRBV6-3; j_call: TRBJ1-1
cdr3_aa: ASSPGTDSYEQY; v_call: TRBV7-2; j_call: TRBJ2-7
cdr3_aa: SASGSENYEQY; v_call: TRBV20-1; j_call: TRBJ2-7
cdr3_aa: ASSVSQGSGELF; v_call: TRBV2; j_call: TRBJ2-2
cdr3_aa: ASSELGPYGYT; v_call: TRBV6-1; j_call: TRBJ1-2
cdr3_aa: ASSWGAEAF; v_call: TRBV5-6; j_call: TRBJ1-1
cdr3_aa: ASSLGEDSNTGELF; v_call: TRBV6-4; j_call: TRBJ2-2
cdr3_aa: ASSAGQDSYEQY; v_call: TRBV9; j_call: TRBJ2-7
cdr3_aa: ASTRDSQNNSPLH; v_call: TRBV3-1; j_call: TRBJ1-6
cdr3_aa: ASSKATAHTDTQY; v_call: TRBV19; j_call: TRBJ2-3
cdr3_aa: ASSTGTDSDTQY; v_call: TRBV6-2/TRBV6-3; j_call: TRBJ2-3
cdr3_aa: ASSQDGASWGIQY; v_call: TRBV3-1; j_call: TRBJ2-4
cdr3_aa: SARKTGGLGTSEQY; v_call: TRBV20-1; j_call: TRBJ2-7
cdr3_aa: STRDPQGWETQY; v_call: TRBV20-1; j_call: TRBJ2-5
cdr3_aa: ASSRVLAGELF; v_call: TRBV7-3; j_call: TRBJ2-2
cdr3_aa: SADSGRTDTQY; v_call: TRBV20-1; j_call: TRBJ2-3